This T cell receptor (beta chain) was profiled in a study of PD-1 blockade in classical Hodgkin lymphoma. General study results and limits: It was CD4+ TCR diversity, not CD8+, that rose significantly by C4D1. Complete responders' baseline diversity resembled that of newly diagnosed patients.

The CDR3 extends over 12 amino acids. Germline CDR1 reads SGHRS; CDR2 reads YFSETQ. Losses at the gene ends were 0 bases for V and 14 bases for J; bases not matched to a gene: 3. In this sample, this clone turned up once. Its target is unknown. Autologous stem cell transplantation was followed by relapse in every patient, and brentuximab vedotin exposure varied. Profiling relied on immunoSEQ multiplex PCR, and the TCRdb table lists in-frame clones only, not all of them. The sample has 90,000 or so clones, around 90% seen once. Sequenced here: peripheral blood mononuclear cells (PBMCs), sampled before the second cycle of nivolumab. The chain carries TRBV5-1 and TRBJ2-1, with 9 bases identical to TRBD2. The source of this sequence is a human donor with classical Hodgkin lymphoma. For the CDR3, the DNA is TGCGCCAGCAGCTTGGCCCGCGGGAGGGAGTTCTTC. Translation gives CASSLARGREFF.